The 28 T cell receptor beta chains in this list originate from one sample, sequenced in a study of CD8 T cells in Susac syndrome. RNA totalling about 0.45 to 1 ug underwent reverse transcription with random hexamers. TCRdb re-called the immunoSEQ multiplex PCR reads through MiXCR, storing one row per CDR3 protein. The sample shows 150,000 to 200,000 distinct CDR3 sequences, around 94% of them seen only once. The sequenced sample was CD4+ T cells from PBMCs. Source of these receptors: a human donor in good health.

The chain carries TRBV7-6 and TRBJ2-2; D is unresolved. This CDR3 comprises 14 residues. Trimming cost V 5 bases and J 4 bases, with 11 bases left between them. The germline gives CDR1 SGHVS, CDR2 FNYEAQ. The CDR3 DNA is TGTGCCAGCAGCGACCAAGCCCTCACCGGGGAGCTGTTTTTT. It translates to CASSDQALTGELFF.

The chain has TRBV20-1 and TRBJ1-5, with a possible D match to TRBD1 (6 bases). This CDR3 comprises 13 residues. Germline CDR1 and CDR2: DFQATT and SNEGSKA (reference sequence). V shed 6 bases and J shed 6 bases, with 15 bases lying between them. The CDR3 coding sequence is TGCAGTGCCGGCGGGGGGGCCGGTCAGCCCCAGCATTTT. Its protein product is CSAGGGAGQPQHF.

The gene calls are TRBV4-1 and TRBJ2-2; 7 nucleotides align to TRBD1. The CDR3 has 17 amino acids. V shed 4 bases, J shed 4 bases, and the junction held 12 bases outside the gene matches. Germline V gene data show CDR1 as MGHRA and CDR2 as YSYEKL. The chain's CDR3 is CASSPHPPTGSTGELFF. As DNA, the CDR3 is TGCGCCAGCAGCCCCCATCCGCCGACAGGGAGCACCGGGGAGCTGTTTTTT.

This CDR3 is CASSTRQNSPLHF. In nucleotides, the CDR3 is TGTGCCAGCAGTACCCGACAGAATTCACCCCTCCACTTT. V is TRBV6-6 and J is TRBJ1-6, with D possibly matching TRBD1 (5 bases). CDR1 is MNHNY and CDR2 is SVGAGI in the germline V gene (reference sequence). CDR3 length equals 13 residues. The V gene lost 5 bases and the J gene lost 7 bases, with 9 bases spanning the gap.

The J gene is TRBJ1-5, the V gene TRBV7-6; maybe TRBD1 (6 bases). The CDR3 has 15 amino acids. Germline V gives CDR1 SGHVS, CDR2 FNYEAQ. Deletions cut 5 bases from V and 5 bases from J, with 16 bases between. CDR3 bases: TGTGCCAGCAGCCCCGACGCGGGGGCGTATCAGCCCCAGCATTTT. Its translation: CASSPDAGAYQPQHF.

The chain combines TRBV12-3 or TRBV12-4 with TRBJ1-2; D gene uncertain. V was pared by 5 bases and J by 9 bases, with 13 bases between. The CDR3 spans 12 residues. CDR3 bases: TGTGCCAGCAGTCCGGGCCCGGGGAGCTACACCTTC. This sequence encodes CASSPGPGSYTF.

This chain uses TRBV18 with TRBJ2-5; D gene unclear. The germline CDR1 and CDR2 sequences are KGHSH and LQKENI. The CDR3 is made up of 14 amino acids. Trimming cost V 2 bases and J 2 bases, with 9 bases left between them. The DNA for the CDR3 is TGTGCCAGCTCACCAAAGGGTTTGCAAGAGACCCAGTACTTC. It codes for CASSPKGLQETQYF. The full variable domain, in which reference TRBV18 and TRBJ2-5 provide the parts outside the CDR3, is NAGVMQNPRHLVRRRGQEARLRCSPMKGHSHVYWYRQLPEEGLKFMVYLQKENIIDESGMPKERFSAEFPKEGPSILRIQQVVRGDSAAYFCASSPKGLQETQYFGPGTRLLVL.

This clonotype was seen only once. The V gene is TRBV20-1, the J gene TRBJ1-4; 7 bases match TRBD1. The CDR3 has 14 amino acids. With V trimmed by 0 bases and J by 5 bases, 3 bases remained unmatched. Germline CDR1 reads DFQATT; CDR2 reads SNEGSKA (reference sequence). The CDR3 region has the DNA TGCAGTGCTAGAGATGGGACAGTAAATGAAAAACTGTTTTTT. It translates to CSARDGTVNEKLFF.

The chain combines TRBV20-1 with TRBJ2-3; D is uncertain. The germline V and J ends were trimmed by 6 bases and 6 bases, with 10 bases remaining between them. The CDR3 has 11 amino acids. The germline V gene encodes CDR1 DFQATT and CDR2 SNEGSKA (reference sequence). This CDR3 reads CSARHIDTQYF. The CDR3 DNA sequence: TGCAGTGCCCGCCATATCGATACGCAGTATTTT.

The chain employs TRBV25-1 and TRBJ2-1; 8 bases are shared with TRBD1. Germline lookup yields CDR1 MGHDK and CDR2 SYGVNS. Germline trimming cut 3 bases from V and 4 bases from J; bases unmatched to any gene: 5. There are 15 residues in the CDR3. CDR3 DNA sequence: TGTGCCAGCAGTGACTCCCGGGACAGGTACAATGAGCAGTTCTTC. Translated, it gives CASSDSRDRYNEQFF.

The chain has TRBV5-6 and TRBJ1-1; TRBD1 is a possible D gene (5 bases). CDR1 and CDR2 (germline): SGHDT, YYEEEE. Trimming left V 6 bases short and J 10 bases short, with 22 bases between. This CDR3 is built from 14 residues. The CDR3 DNA reads as TGTGCCAGCACCCGATGGGTGATCGGGGGATCAGCTTTCTTT. This encodes CASTRWVIGGSAFF.

V is TRBV3-1 and J is TRBJ1-1; D may be TRBD1 (5 bases). Trimming left V 1 base short and J 1 base short, with 13 bases between. The CDR3 has 16 residues. Germline V CDR1 and CDR2: LGHDT, YNNKEL (reference sequence). The CDR3 sequence is CASSQGTAGSNTEAFF. CDR3 nucleotide sequence: TGTGCCAGCAGCCAAGGAACAGCAGGGTCGAACACTGAAGCTTTCTTT.

The J gene is TRBJ2-2, the V gene TRBV4-2, with D uncertain. Looked up from germline, CDR1 is LGHNA and CDR2 is YNFKEQ. This CDR3 is 16 amino acids long. Trimming left V 0 bases short and J 4 bases short, with 12 bases between. The CDR3 protein is CASSQDHTAVTGELFF. CDR3 in DNA: TGTGCCAGCAGCCAAGACCATACCGCGGTCACCGGGGAGCTGTTTTTT.

In its sample, this clonotype was seen a few times. One junction end does not reproduce the germline sequence, and a read error may be involved. The V gene is TRBV7-2, the J gene TRBJ2-3; no reliable D call. This CDR3 has 14 amino acids. Germline CDR1 and CDR2: SGHTA and FQGNSA. The CDR3 sequence: CASSLGLGTDTQYF. The DNA of the CDR3 is TGTGCCAGCAGTTTAGGGCTGGGCACAGATACGCAGTATTTT.

The chain combines TRBV20-1 with TRBJ1-2; D possibly corresponds to TRBD1 (5 bases). Trimming shortened V by 0 bases and J by 4 bases, and 12 bases separated the two germline ends. The germline gives CDR1 DFQATT, CDR2 SNEGSKA (reference sequence). The length of the CDR3 is 14 residues. DNA for the CDR3: TGCAGTGCTAGAGATAAGAGGGGCGCCTATGGCTACACCTTC. Translation gives CSARDKRGAYGYTF.

The V call is TRBV27, the J call TRBJ1-2; weak D call: TRBD1 (6 bases). Germline CDR1 is MNHEY and CDR2 is SMNVEV (reference sequence). The V gene lost 8 bases and the J gene lost 3 bases, with 13 bases spanning the gap. The CDR3 is made up of 13 amino acids. CDR3 in amino acids: CASLGGLDYGYTF. The CDR3 nucleotides are TGTGCCAGCCTAGGGGGTTTAGACTATGGCTACACCTTC.

The J gene is TRBJ1-1, the V gene TRBV12-3 or TRBV12-4, with TRBD1 matching 7 bases. V shed 7 bases and J 2 bases; nucleotides not matched to a gene: 4. CDR3 length: 13 residues. Written as DNA, the CDR3 is TGTGCCAGCAAAGGGACAGCCAACACTGAAGCTTTCTTT. This translates into CASKGTANTEAFF.

This chain links TRBV27 with TRBJ2-1; 11 positions agree with TRBD2. Trimming cost V 5 bases and J 3 bases; bases outside gene matches: 3. This CDR3 spans 15 amino acids. The germline gives CDR1 MNHEY, CDR2 SMNVEV (reference sequence). CDR3 nucleotides: TGTGCCAGCAGTGAACTAGCGGGGGTCTACAATGAGCAGTTCTTC. Protein sequence: CASSELAGVYNEQFF.

The chain is built from TRBV3-1 and TRBJ1-5, with D possibly TRBD1 on 5 matching bases. Germline values: CDR1 LGHDT, CDR2 YNNKEL (reference sequence). The CDR3 is 13 amino acids. V lost 2 bases, J lost 5 bases, and 7 bases lay in between. The CDR3 spells CASSQQGHQPQHF. CDR3 in DNA: TGTGCCAGCAGCCAACAGGGACATCAGCCCCAGCATTTT.

This clonotype was seen only a few times. The rearrangement uses TRBV29-1 and TRBJ2-7; TRBD2 matches 10 bases. V trimming: 7 bases; J trimming: 1 base; junction bases outside the gene matches: 4. The CDR3 has 13 amino acids. Germline V CDR1 and CDR2: SQVTM, ANQGSEA. This CDR3 reads CSALAGGSYEQYF. Here the CDR3 DNA reads TGCAGCGCTTTAGCGGGGGGTTCCTACGAGCAGTACTTC.

On this clonotype itself: No DNA is shown, since the ends of the CDR3 on it are uncertain; the CDR3 is the one TCRdb lists. The rearrangement joins TRBV2 to TRBJ2-5; the listed D gene, TRBD2, was not tested against the DNA. The CDR3 extends over 14 residues, inclusive of both ends. The germline V gene encodes CDR1 SNHLY and CDR2 FYNNEI. This CDR3 reads CASSLAQAGETQYF.

This clonotype occurred once. The chain recombines TRBV6-6 with TRBJ2-5; 12 positions agree with TRBD2. Germline lookup yields CDR1 MNHNY and CDR2 SVGAGI (reference sequence). V lost 2 bases, J lost 4 bases, and 5 bases stayed unmatched. This CDR3 has 16 residues. CDR3 residues: CASSYNLAGGRETQYF. CDR3 DNA sequence: TGTGCCAGCAGTTACAACCTAGCGGGGGGGCGAGAGACCCAGTACTTC.

J is TRBJ2-5 and V is TRBV29-1; TRBD1 agrees at 9 bases. Germline V gene data show CDR1 as SQVTM and CDR2 as ANQGSEA. V lost 6 bases and J lost 5; bases outside the gene matches: 10. CDR3 length equals 14 residues. CDR3 DNA sequence: TGCAGCGTCGCTACAGGGGGCGTAAGGGAGACCCAGTACTTC. Protein: CSVATGGVRETQYF.

This clonotype was detected only once. The V call is TRBV29-1, the J call TRBJ2-4, with TRBD2 matching 8 bases. Germline assignment: CDR1 SQVTM and CDR2 ANQGSEA. Unmatched junction bases numbered 10, after V lost 4 bases and J lost 8 bases. The length of the CDR3 is 14 residues. The CDR3 protein is CSVGGSGGGDIQYF. The CDR3 DNA is TGCAGCGTTGGGGGGAGCGGGGGTGGAGACATTCAGTACTTC.

The CDR3 protein is CASSRAAENEQYF. The CDR3 DNA follows: TGTGCCAGCAGCCGGGCAGCAGAGAACGAGCAGTACTTC. The chain recombines TRBV7-9 with TRBJ2-7; no definite D call. CDR1 and CDR2 from the germline V gene are SEHNR and FQNEAQ (reference sequence). The germline V and J ends were trimmed by 5 bases and 5 bases, with 13 bases remaining between them. The CDR3 extends over 13 amino acids.

V usage is TRBV5-4 and J usage is TRBJ1-6, with D maybe TRBD1 (6 bases). The CDR3 covers 17 residues. The germline V and J ends were trimmed by 4 bases and 7 bases, with 21 bases remaining between them. Germline-derived CDR1 and CDR2 are SGHNT and YYREEE (reference sequence). The CDR3 DNA is TGTGCCAGCAGCCCCCCGCCCCAGGGGATCGCGAATTCACCCCTCCACTTT. As protein: CASSPPPQGIANSPLHF.

This rearrangement joins TRBV9 to TRBJ2-2; unclear D gene. The V and J ends lost 0 bases and 5 bases respectively, with 8 bases between them. There are 14 residues in the CDR3. From germline, CDR1 is SGDLS and CDR2 YYNGEE. CDR3 nucleotides: TGTGCCAGCAGCGTAGCAGTACAGACCGGGGAGCTGTTTTTT. The encoded protein is CASSVAVQTGELFF.

The chain links TRBV29-1 to TRBJ2-5; TRBD1 might be the D (6 bases). Germline values: CDR1 SQVTM, CDR2 ANQGSEA. The V end lost 6 bases, the J end lost 5 bases, and 13 bases lay between the germline ends. CDR3 length: 12 amino acids. CDR3 protein: CSVLQGEETQYF. CDR3 nucleotides: TGCAGCGTGCTACAGGGTGAGGAGACCCAGTACTTC.